These 19 T cell receptor beta chains came from one sample sequenced in a study of metastatic and nonmetastatic thyroid tumors. Each patient went into thyroid surgery without having received any treatment. TCRdb re-clonotyped the PCR reads through MiXCR. The sample lists around 18,000 clones, 29% occurring once. The sequenced sample consisted of tumor tissue. These receptors all come from a female donor with papillary thyroid cancer or a benign thyroid nodule (not recorded which). Some clones in this sample may be carry-over from other donors' samples.

The chain carries TRBV11-2 and TRBJ2-2; TRBD2 aligns across 7 bases. Per germline, CDR1 SGHAT and CDR2 FQNNGV. The CDR3 has 16 amino acids. V gave up 1 base and J gave up 6 bases; unmatched junction bases: 8. The CDR3 is CASSLVVGGLSGELFF. Written as DNA, the CDR3 is TGTGCCAGCAGCTTAGTGGTGGGAGGGCTGTCCGGGGAGCTGTTTTTT.

The V call is TRBV2, the J call TRBJ2-2, with 12 bases identical to TRBD2. J was trimmed by 7 bases and V by 5 bases; bases with no gene match: 5. Per germline, CDR1 SNHLY and CDR2 FYNNEI. The CDR3 extends over 15 amino acids. The CDR3 protein is CASSSRTSGNGELFF. The DNA for the CDR3 is TGTGCCAGCAGTTCCAGGACTAGCGGGAACGGGGAGCTGTTTTTT.

This clone ranks as medium-sized. The rearrangement links TRBV19 to TRBJ1-5; D unclear. The CDR3 length is 15 residues. The V gene's germline CDR1 is LNHDA and CDR2 SQIVND (reference sequence). V lost 0 bases and J lost 6, with 12 bases in between. CDR3: CASSIEEEVGQPQHF. The DNA of the CDR3 is TGTGCCAGTAGTATAGAGGAAGAGGTAGGTCAGCCCCAGCATTTT.

This sequence joins TRBV5-1 and TRBJ1-2; D is undetermined. The CDR3 totals 15 residues. V dropped 2 bases and J dropped 8 bases, with 19 bases sitting between them. From germline, CDR1 is SGHRS and CDR2 YFSETQ. The CDR3 region is CASSFVPQTVRGYTF. CDR3 nucleotide sequence: TGCGCCAGCAGCTTCGTTCCCCAGACGGTACGGGGCTACACCTTC.

This clone is medium-sized. The chain uses TRBV28 and TRBJ2-5; D tentatively reads TRBD1 or TRBD2 (5 bases each). The V gene lost 7 bases and the J gene lost 0 bases, with 12 bases spanning the gap. Germline V lookup: CDR1 MDHEN, CDR2 SYDVKM. The CDR3 sequence is 14 residues long. The CDR3 is CASTLGPHQETQYF. The CDR3 DNA follows: TGTGCCAGCACTCTGGGACCGCACCAAGAGACCCAGTACTTC.

This clone appeared once. The chain is built from TRBV7-2 and TRBJ2-1, with 8 bases aligning to TRBD1. V lost 5 bases, J lost 6 bases, and 6 bases stayed unmatched. Germline V gene lookup returns CDR1 SGHTA and CDR2 FQGNSA. This CDR3 comprises 14 residues. The CDR3 reads CASSPRTGGNEQFF. The CDR3 DNA reads TGTGCCAGCAGCCCAAGAACAGGGGGCAATGAGCAGTTCTTC.

This clone was seen more than once but under ten times. The rearrangement joins TRBV6-5 to TRBJ2-7; 11 bases are shared with TRBD2. Losses at the gene ends were 2 bases for V and 6 bases for J; bases not matched to a gene: 9. CDR1 is MNHEY and CDR2 is SVGAGI in the germline V gene. The CDR3 spans 16 residues. The CDR3 loop is CASSYATSGTSGEQYF. DNA for the CDR3: TGTGCCAGCAGTTACGCGACTAGCGGGACGTCTGGCGAGCAGTACTTC.

This clone came up many times. This may be a read error: a much more frequent sequence differs by one nucleotide. This chain joins TRBV27 and TRBJ2-1, with 8 positions matching TRBD2. The germline V gene encodes CDR1 MNHEY and CDR2 SMNVEV (reference sequence). The CDR3 is made up of 13 amino acids. The CDR3 loop is CASASGGANGQFF. In nucleotides, the CDR3 is TGTGCCAGCGCATCGGGGGGGGCCAATGGGCAGTTCTTC.

This clone is termed medium-sized. CDR3 DNA sequence: TGTGCCAGCAGAAAGTGGGACAGGGGGGGCGACGAGCAGTACTTC. Translation gives CASRKWDRGGDEQYF. This rearrangement joins TRBV11-2 to TRBJ2-7; 11 bases are a match to TRBD1. This CDR3 has 15 amino acids. The V and J ends lost 6 bases and 5 bases, in that order; junction bases with no gene match: 9. Per the germline V gene, CDR1 is SGHAT and CDR2 is FQNNGV. Full variable domain (missing parts from reference TRBV11-2 and TRBJ2-7): EAGVAQSPRYKIIEKRQSVAFWCNPISGHATLYWYQQILGQGPKLLIQFQNNGVVDDSQLPKDRFSAERLKGVDSTLKIQPAKLEDSAVYLCASRKWDRGGDEQYFGPGTRLTVT.

The chain combines TRBV2 with TRBJ1-5; D not certain. The CDR3 has 13 amino acids. V lost 1 base and J lost 7, with 8 bases in between. Per the germline V gene, CDR1 is SNHLY and CDR2 is FYNNEI. The CDR3 DNA reads as TGTGCCAGCAGTGAAGGACGAAAACAGCCCCAGCATTTT. It yields the protein CASSEGRKQPQHF.

The chain employs TRBV7-9 and TRBJ2-2; 14 nucleotides line up with TRBD2. There are 15 residues in the CDR3. Germline V lookup: CDR1 SEHNR, CDR2 FQNEAQ (reference sequence). V was pared by 6 bases and J by 6 bases, with 3 bases of the junction left unmatched. CDR3 nucleotides: TGTGCCAGCAGAGGACTAGCGGGAGGAGCCGGGGAGCTGTTTTTT. Translated: CASRGLAGGAGELFF.

The rearrangement uses TRBV27 and TRBJ2-7, with D unresolved. Per germline, CDR1 MNHEY and CDR2 SMNVEV (reference sequence). The CDR3 sequence is 13 residues long. V lost 5 bases to trimming and J lost 3 bases, with 11 bases between them. This CDR3 reads CASSIGPIYEQYF. In DNA form, the CDR3 reads TGTGCCAGCAGTATCGGACCCATCTACGAGCAGTACTTC.

This clone was counted between two and nine times. Because the CDR3 is missing its conserved closing phenylalanine or tryptophan, this is likely a read error. The V and J genes are TRBV6-5 and TRBJ1-6, with D unresolved. Germline loops: CDR1 MNHEY, CDR2 SVGAGI. The V end lost 4 bases, the J end lost 7 bases, and 8 bases lay between the germline ends. The CDR3 is made up of 13 amino acids. CDR3 sequence: CASSWASNSPLHL. CDR3 bases: TGTGCCAGCAGTTGGGCCTCCAATTCACCCCTCCACTTG.

This chain uses TRBV19 with TRBJ2-2, with 8 bases lining up with TRBD1. Trimming removed 4 bases from V and 4 bases from J; junction bases left unmatched: 2. Germline V CDR1 and CDR2: LNHDA, SQIVND (reference sequence). This CDR3 is 14 amino acids long. The CDR3 region is CASSTTGGTGELFF. The CDR3 DNA follows: TGTGCCAGTAGTACAACAGGGGGCACCGGGGAGCTGTTTTTT. The full variable domain, with the rest looked up from reference TRBV19 and TRBJ2-2, is DGGITQSPKYLFRKEGQNVTLSCEQNLNHDAMYWYRQDPGQGLRLIYYSQIVNDFQKGDIAEGYSVSREKKESFPLTVTSAQKNPTAFYLCASSTTGGTGELFFGEGSRLTVL.

This clone was found a few times. The rearrangement links TRBV15 to TRBJ2-5, with a tentative D call TRBD2 (5 bases). The CDR3 sequence is 13 residues long. Germline assignment: CDR1 LNHNV and CDR2 YYDKDF (reference sequence). V lost 0 bases to trimming and J lost 4 bases, with 6 bases between them. The CDR3 DNA sequence: TGTGCCACCAGCAGAGATGAGGGAGAGACCCAGTACTTC. It specifies CATSRDEGETQYF.

This sequence joins TRBV15 and TRBJ1-2, with 9 bases lining up with TRBD1. Trimming took 0 bases from V and 8 from J; bases not matched to a gene: 1. CDR1 and CDR2 from the germline V gene are LNHNV and YYDKDF (reference sequence). The CDR3 runs 13 residues. CDR3 sequence (DNA): TGTGCCACCAGCAGAGATGGACAGGGGGGCTACACCTTC. Protein: CATSRDGQGGYTF.

The chain recombines TRBV7-6 with TRBJ2-3; D not resolved. The germline V and J ends were trimmed by 6 bases and 1 base, with 8 bases remaining between them. The CDR3 spans 13 residues. Germline assignment: CDR1 SGHVS and CDR2 FNYEAQ. The CDR3 bases are TGTGCCAGCAGAGGAGCTGGCACAGATACGCAGTATTTT. Encoded protein: CASRGAGTDTQYF.

By share, this clone ranks as medium-sized. J is TRBJ2-5 and V is TRBV6-1; 10 bases line up with TRBD1. The CDR3 sequence is 18 residues long. After removal of 5 bases from V and 2 bases from J, the junction contained 14 bases not matched to a gene. Per the germline V gene, CDR1 is MNHNS and CDR2 is SASEGT. The CDR3 DNA follows: TGTGCCAGCAGTTCCGGGACAGGGGTCGGCCAGCTACAAGAGACCCAGTACTTC. It yields the protein CASSSGTGVGQLQETQYF.

The sample holds many counts of this clone. This chain connects TRBV30 to TRBJ1-1; D is unclear. This CDR3 comprises 13 residues. CDR1 and CDR2 (germline): GTSNPN, SVGIG (reference sequence). V lost 0 bases to trimming and J lost 5 bases, with 10 bases between them. CDR3 coding DNA: TGTGCCTGGAGTGTTCCGGGTCGGACTGAAGCTTTCTTT. Protein sequence: CAWSVPGRTEAFF.